The 27 T cell receptor beta chains in this list originate from one sample, sequenced in a study of CD4 T cells in relation to SARS-CoV-2 and coronaviruses. Produced via immunoSEQ multiplex PCR; TCRdb's table is partial and in-frame only. The table has 31,000 or so clones, around 72% seen once. Their antigens remain unidentified. CD4+ T cells from unexposed donors were obtained before the COVID-19 pandemic (2011-2018). Isolation of CD4+ T cells took place after approximately eleven days in culture. Material: CD4+ T cells from PBMCs, cultured in vitro. These receptors were obtained from a human donor in good health.

This chain uses TRBV13 with TRBJ1-1, with TRBD1 matching 11 bases. Germline V gene sequence: CDR1 PRHDT, CDR2 FYEKMQ (reference sequence). The CDR3 is 17 residues long. The ends lost 1 base at V and 3 bases at J; junction bases unmatched: 7. CDR3 residues: CASSLVSDRGPHTEAFF. CDR3 DNA sequence: TGTGCCAGCAGCTTAGTTTCGGACAGGGGGCCACACACTGAAGCTTTCTTT. Combining the CDR3 with reference TRBV13 and TRBJ1-1 gives the whole variable domain AAGVIQSPRHLIKEKRETATLKCYPIPRHDTVYWYQQGPGQDPQFLISFYEKMQSDKGSIPDRFSAQQFSDYHSELNMSSLELGDSALYFCASSLVSDRGPHTEAFFGQGTRLTVV.

The rearrangement links TRBV18 to TRBJ2-6; D possibly corresponds to TRBD1 (5 bases). V was shortened by 2 bases and J by 2 bases, with 10 bases between the two germline ends. The germline CDR1 and CDR2 sequences are KGHSH and LQKENI. The CDR3 totals 16 residues. The CDR3 spells CASSPVQGAGANVLTF. CDR3 bases: TGTGCCAGCTCACCAGTCCAGGGCGCTGGGGCCAACGTCCTGACTTTC.

V and J are TRBV10-3 and TRBJ2-2; 7 nucleotides match TRBD2. J gave up 8 bases and V 0 bases, and 6 bases lay outside the gene matches. The CDR3 has 15 residues. The germline gives CDR1 ENHRY, CDR2 SYGVKD. The CDR3 bases are TGTGCCATCAGTGAGTCAGCGGGACGAGGAGGGGAGCTGTTTTTT. This translates into CAISESAGRGGELFF.

The V call is TRBV5-6, the J call TRBJ2-4; D may match TRBD1 or TRBD2 (6 bases each). CDR1 and CDR2 (germline): SGHDT, YYEEEE. This CDR3 is built from 14 residues. V was pared by 4 bases and J by 6 bases, with 14 bases between. The CDR3 region has the DNA TGTGCCAGCAGCGCCTGGGGGGCGTCAAACATTCAGTACTTC. The encoded protein is CASSAWGASNIQYF. Full variable domain (outside the CDR3, taken from reference TRBV5-6 and TRBJ2-4): DAGVTQSPTHLIKTRGQQVTLRCSPKSGHDTVSWYQQALGQGPQFIFQYYEEEERQRGNFPDRFSGHQFPNYSSELNVNALLLGDSALYLCASSAWGASNIQYFGAGTRLSVL.

The rearrangement links TRBV5-6 to TRBJ1-1; the D is unclear. V was trimmed by 0 bases and J by 1 base, leaving 16 bases between them. The germline V gene encodes CDR1 SGHDT and CDR2 YYEEEE. This CDR3 spans 17 amino acids. As DNA, the CDR3 is TGTGCCAGCAGCTTGGGCCCCCCACGCGGAACGAACACTGAAGCTTTCTTT. Protein: CASSLGPPRGTNTEAFF.

The chain joins TRBV29-1 to TRBJ2-5; D possibly matches TRBD1 or TRBD2 (5 bases each). Germline CDR1 is SQVTM and CDR2 is ANQGSEA. This CDR3 region has 12 residues. Trimming shortened V by 6 bases and J by 2 bases, and 10 bases separated the two germline ends. CDR3 sequence reads: CSVGDPQETQYF. CDR3 in DNA: TGCAGCGTAGGGGACCCTCAAGAGACCCAGTACTTC.

Written as DNA, the CDR3 is TGTGCCACCCTACTAGCGGGAGGGACAGATACGCAGTATTTT. Protein: CATLLAGGTDTQYF. The rearrangement links TRBV6-5 to TRBJ2-3; 13 bases match TRBD2. This CDR3 contains 14 residues. Losses at the gene ends were 10 bases for V and 3 bases for J; bases not matched to a gene: 4. CDR1 is MNHEY and CDR2 is SVGAGI in the germline V gene.

This chain uses TRBV7-9 with TRBJ2-2, with D possibly being TRBD2 (6 bases). The CDR3 loop spans 14 amino acids. From germline, CDR1 is SEHNR and CDR2 FQNEAQ (reference sequence). Trimming stripped 5 bases from V and 4 bases from J, with 11 bases between. The CDR3 reads CASSRETSTGELFF. The CDR3 nucleotides are TGTGCCAGCAGCCGGGAGACTAGCACCGGGGAGCTGTTTTTT. Variable domain in full (rest from reference TRBV7-9 and TRBJ2-2): DTGVSQNPRHKITKRGQNVTFRCDPISEHNRLYWYRQTLGQGPEFLTYFQNEAQLEKSRLLSDRFSAERPKGSFSTLEIQRTEQGDSAMYLCASSRETSTGELFFGEGSRLTVL.

The chain joins TRBV9 to TRBJ2-3; 7 bases agree with TRBD1. The CDR3 covers 15 residues. Losses at the gene ends were 3 bases for V and 5 bases for J; bases not matched to a gene: 9. From germline, CDR1 is SGDLS and CDR2 YYNGEE. The CDR3 DNA reads as TGTGCCAGCAGCGATACCGACAGGGTGGAAGATACGCAGTATTTT. Translation gives CASSDTDRVEDTQYF.

V gene TRBV19 combines with J gene TRBJ2-4; no firm D call. The CDR3 runs 17 residues. Germline CDR1 reads LNHDA; CDR2 reads SQIVND (reference sequence). V dropped 5 bases and J dropped 0 bases, with 17 bases sitting between them. The CDR3 DNA reads as TGTGCCAGTAGTGCCGTGACCCTATTGCTAGCCAAAAACATTCAGTACTTC. It specifies CASSAVTLLLAKNIQYF.

The chain couples TRBV30 to TRBJ1-1, with D possibly matching TRBD1 (5 bases). The CDR3 spans 10 residues. V was shortened by 1 base and J by 11 bases, with 8 bases between the two germline ends. Germline V gene sequence: CDR1 GTSNPN, CDR2 SVGIG (reference sequence). For the CDR3, the DNA is TGTGCCTGGAGTGGCGGGACGGCTTTCTTT. Translated: CAWSGGTAFF.

The V and J genes are TRBV28 and TRBJ1-1; 8 bases match TRBD1. Trimming cost V 8 bases and J 5 bases; bases outside gene matches: 7. This CDR3 has 13 amino acids. Germline V gives CDR1 MDHEN, CDR2 SYDVKM. The CDR3 here is CASSTGGWTEAFF. CDR3 DNA sequence: TGTGCCAGCTCAACAGGGGGTTGGACTGAAGCTTTCTTT.

The chain has TRBV19 and TRBJ1-4; D might be TRBD1 (5 bases). Germline V gene lookup returns CDR1 LNHDA and CDR2 SQIVND (reference sequence). The CDR3 covers 16 residues. Trimming pared 4 bases from V and 0 bases from J, leaving 12 bases between. CDR3 bases: TGTGCCAGTAGTAGACCAGCGGGGCCAACTAATGAAAAACTGTTTTTT. Protein sequence: CASSRPAGPTNEKLFF. The full variable domain, completed using reference TRBV19 and TRBJ1-4, is DGGITQSPKYLFRKEGQNVTLSCEQNLNHDAMYWYRQDPGQGLRLIYYSQIVNDFQKGDIAEGYSVSREKKESFPLTVTSAQKNPTAFYLCASSRPAGPTNEKLFFGSGTQLSVL.

The chain joins TRBV19 to TRBJ2-7, with D possibly being TRBD1 or TRBD2 (5 bases each). Germline values: CDR1 LNHDA, CDR2 SQIVND (reference sequence). This CDR3 spans 14 amino acids. Trimming pared 5 bases from V and 5 bases from J, leaving 16 bases between. CDR3 sequence reads: CASSSPGRANEQYF. DNA of the CDR3: TGTGCCAGTAGTTCTCCGGGACGAGCCAACGAGCAGTACTTC. The whole variable domain, filled in from reference TRBV19 and TRBJ2-7, reads DGGITQSPKYLFRKEGQNVTLSCEQNLNHDAMYWYRQDPGQGLRLIYYSQIVNDFQKGDIAEGYSVSREKKESFPLTVTSAQKNPTAFYLCASSSPGRANEQYFGPGTRLTVT.

The chain employs TRBV2 and TRBJ1-3; D possibly corresponds to TRBD1 (5 bases). Per germline, CDR1 SNHLY and CDR2 FYNNEI. Trimming pared 2 bases from V and 0 bases from J, leaving 14 bases between. CDR3 size: 17 residues. The CDR3 loop reads CASSESRDSTSGNTIYF. The CDR3 DNA reads as TGTGCCAGCAGTGAATCCCGCGACAGTACCTCTGGAAACACCATATATTTT.

V gene TRBV10-2 combines with J gene TRBJ2-5, with a tentative D call TRBD2 (7 bases). Trimming left V 2 bases short and J 5 bases short, with 15 bases between. CDR1 is WSHSY and CDR2 is SAAADI in the germline V gene. The CDR3 sequence is 15 residues long. In DNA form, the CDR3 reads TGCGCCAGCAGTGAGAGGGGGGGCCGCGGGGAGACCCAGTACTTC. Translation: CASSERGGRGETQYF.

V usage is TRBV19 and J usage is TRBJ2-1; 12 bases fit TRBD2. The CDR3 length is 20 residues. The V segment lost 5 bases and the J segment 0 bases; nucleotides outside the gene matches: 14. Germline V lookup: CDR1 LNHDA, CDR2 SQIVND (reference sequence). CDR3 bases: TGTGCCAGTAGTGGCCTGGGACTAGCGGGCCCCGCGAGCTCCTACAATGAGCAGTTCTTC. It translates to CASSGLGLAGPASSYNEQFF.

The chain joins TRBV18 to TRBJ1-1, with a weak D call TRBD1 (6 bases). Looked up from germline, CDR1 is KGHSH and CDR2 is LQKENI. The V end was cut by 4 bases, the J end by 0 bases, with 12 bases between. CDR3 length: 15 amino acids. The CDR3: CASSLETGLNTEAFF. DNA of the CDR3: TGTGCCAGCTCACTTGAGACAGGACTGAACACTGAAGCTTTCTTT.

The V gene is TRBV7-2, the J gene TRBJ1-5, with D tentatively TRBD1 (6 bases). The germline V and J ends were trimmed by 1 base and 2 bases, with 12 bases remaining between them. There are 16 residues in the CDR3. The V gene's germline CDR1 is SGHTA and CDR2 FQGNSA. CDR3 amino acids: CASSLGSRGGNQPQHF. CDR3 bases: TGTGCCAGCAGCTTAGGGTCCAGGGGAGGCAATCAGCCCCAGCATTTT.

The chain links TRBV7-8 to TRBJ1-1; 7 bases are shared with TRBD1. Germline V gene lookup returns CDR1 SGHVS and CDR2 FQNEAQ. The CDR3 runs to 17 residues. After removal of 2 bases from V and 4 bases from J, the junction contained 13 bases not matched to a gene. CDR3 loop: CASSLLGGAGGVTEAFF. In nucleotides, the CDR3 is TGTGCCAGCAGCTTACTAGGGGGCGCCGGGGGTGTCACTGAAGCTTTCTTT.

The rearrangement joins TRBV7-8 to TRBJ2-5; D gene uncertain. Per the germline V gene, CDR1 is SGHVS and CDR2 is FQNEAQ. Trimming stripped 5 bases from V and 4 bases from J, with 14 bases between. The CDR3 loop spans 14 amino acids. CDR3 DNA: TGTGCCAGCAGCGAAGGGCCTCCCTTAGAGACCCAGTACTTC. Its protein product is CASSEGPPLETQYF. The full variable domain, its missing parts supplied by reference TRBV7-8 and TRBJ2-5, is GAGVSQSPRYKVAKRGQDVALRCDPISGHVSLFWYQQALGQGPEFLTYFQNEAQLDKSGLPSDRFFAERPEGSVSTLKIQRTQQEDSAVYLCASSEGPPLETQYFGPGTRLLVL.

This clone has just one count. The chain joins TRBV15 to TRBJ1-6; TRBD1 agrees at 9 bases. The CDR3 runs to 13 residues. Germline assignment: CDR1 LNHNV and CDR2 YYDKDF (reference sequence). J lost 7 bases, V lost 9 bases, and 4 bases had no gene match. The CDR3 bases are TGTGCCACGAGTGGACAGGGGAATTCACCCCTCCACTTT. Its protein product is CATSGQGNSPLHF.

The rearrangement links TRBV7-2 to TRBJ2-7, with a possible D match to TRBD2 (5 bases). The V end was cut by 1 base, the J end by 4 bases, with 14 bases between. Germline V gene lookup returns CDR1 SGHTA and CDR2 FQGNSA. This CDR3 has 15 residues. The CDR3 DNA reads as TGTGCCAGCAGCTTAGACGGGGAGTTGGGATACGAGCAGTACTTC. Its translation: CASSLDGELGYEQYF.

This chain joins TRBV11-2 and TRBJ1-2; D is unresolved. The V gene lost 6 bases and the J gene lost 2 bases, with 13 bases spanning the gap. CDR1 and CDR2 (germline): SGHAT, FQNNGV. The CDR3 covers 14 residues. The CDR3 is CASRRVGRNYGYTF. The CDR3 DNA is TGTGCCAGCAGGCGGGTCGGGAGGAACTATGGCTACACCTTC.

This clone was observed once. The chain recombines TRBV10-1 with TRBJ2-4; D is unclear. This CDR3 is built from 15 residues. CDR1 and CDR2 (germline): WNHNN, SYGVQD (reference sequence). V dropped 2 bases and J dropped 0 bases, with 8 bases sitting between them. The CDR3 spells CASSEKVLAKNIQYF. As DNA, the CDR3 is TGCGCCAGCAGTGAGAAGGTCTTAGCCAAAAACATTCAGTACTTC.

CDR3 sequence reads: CASRVAGSYNEQFF. The CDR3 DNA reads TGTGCCAGTAGGGTAGCGGGCTCCTACAATGAGCAGTTCTTC. This chain joins TRBV19 and TRBJ2-1, with TRBD2 identical over 7 bases. This CDR3 is built from 14 residues. V lost 6 bases, J lost 0 bases, and 2 bases stayed unmatched. The germline gives CDR1 LNHDA, CDR2 SQIVND (reference sequence).

This clone has just a few counts. J is TRBJ2-7 and V is TRBV30, with D tentatively TRBD1 or TRBD2 (5 bases each). CDR1 GTSNPN and CDR2 SVGIG come from the germline V gene (reference sequence). This CDR3 spans 13 amino acids. With 4 bases removed from V and 5 bases from J, the gap between germline ends came to 15 bases. CDR3 residues: CAWKAGGAHEQYF. The DNA of the CDR3 is TGTGCCTGGAAGGCGGGTGGGGCTCACGAGCAGTACTTC.